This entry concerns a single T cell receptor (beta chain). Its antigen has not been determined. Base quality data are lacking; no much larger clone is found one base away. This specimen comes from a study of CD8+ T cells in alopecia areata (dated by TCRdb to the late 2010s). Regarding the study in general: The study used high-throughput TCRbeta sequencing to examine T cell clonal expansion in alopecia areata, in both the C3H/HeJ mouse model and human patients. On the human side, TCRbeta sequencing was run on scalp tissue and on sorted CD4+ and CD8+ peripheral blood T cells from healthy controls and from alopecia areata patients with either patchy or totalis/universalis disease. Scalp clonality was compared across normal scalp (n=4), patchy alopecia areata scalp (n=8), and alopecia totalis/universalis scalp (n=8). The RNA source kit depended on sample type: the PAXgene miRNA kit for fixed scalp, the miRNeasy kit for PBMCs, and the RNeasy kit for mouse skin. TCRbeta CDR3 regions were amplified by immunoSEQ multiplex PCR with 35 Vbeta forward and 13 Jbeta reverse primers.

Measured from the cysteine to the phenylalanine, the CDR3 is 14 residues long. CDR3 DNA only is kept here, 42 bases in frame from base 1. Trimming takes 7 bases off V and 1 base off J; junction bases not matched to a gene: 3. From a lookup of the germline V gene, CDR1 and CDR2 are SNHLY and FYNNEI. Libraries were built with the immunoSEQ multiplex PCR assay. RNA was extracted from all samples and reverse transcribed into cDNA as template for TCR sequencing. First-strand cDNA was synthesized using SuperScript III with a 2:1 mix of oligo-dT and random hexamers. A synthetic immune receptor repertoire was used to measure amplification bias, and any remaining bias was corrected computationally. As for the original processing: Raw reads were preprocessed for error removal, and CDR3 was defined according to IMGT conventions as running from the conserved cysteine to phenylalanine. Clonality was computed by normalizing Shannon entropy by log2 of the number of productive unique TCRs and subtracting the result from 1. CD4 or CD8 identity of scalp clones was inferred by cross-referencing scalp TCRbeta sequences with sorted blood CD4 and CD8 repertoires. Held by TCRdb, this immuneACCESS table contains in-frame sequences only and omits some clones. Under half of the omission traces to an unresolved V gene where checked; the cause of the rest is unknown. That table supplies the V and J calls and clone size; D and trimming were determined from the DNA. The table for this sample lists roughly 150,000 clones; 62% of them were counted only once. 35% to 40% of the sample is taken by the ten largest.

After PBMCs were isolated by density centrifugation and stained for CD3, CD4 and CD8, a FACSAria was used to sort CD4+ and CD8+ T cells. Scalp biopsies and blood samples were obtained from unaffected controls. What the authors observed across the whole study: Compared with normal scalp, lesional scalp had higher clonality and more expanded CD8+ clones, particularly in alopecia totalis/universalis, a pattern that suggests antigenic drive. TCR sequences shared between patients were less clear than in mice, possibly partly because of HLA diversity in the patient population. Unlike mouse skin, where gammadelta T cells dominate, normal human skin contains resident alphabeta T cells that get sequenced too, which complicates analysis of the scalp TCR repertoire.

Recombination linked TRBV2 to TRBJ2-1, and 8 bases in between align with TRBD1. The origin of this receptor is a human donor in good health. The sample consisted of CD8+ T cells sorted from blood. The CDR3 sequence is CASTYRGSYNEQFF. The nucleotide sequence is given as TGTGCCAGCACATACAGGGGGTCCTACAATGAGCAGTTCTTC. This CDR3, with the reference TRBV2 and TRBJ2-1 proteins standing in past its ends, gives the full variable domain EPEVTQTPSHQVTQMGQEVILRCVPISNHLYFYWYRQILGQKVEFLVSFYNNEISEKSEIFDDQFSVERPDGSNFTLKIRSTKLEDSAMYFCASTYRGSYNEQFFGPGTRLTVL.